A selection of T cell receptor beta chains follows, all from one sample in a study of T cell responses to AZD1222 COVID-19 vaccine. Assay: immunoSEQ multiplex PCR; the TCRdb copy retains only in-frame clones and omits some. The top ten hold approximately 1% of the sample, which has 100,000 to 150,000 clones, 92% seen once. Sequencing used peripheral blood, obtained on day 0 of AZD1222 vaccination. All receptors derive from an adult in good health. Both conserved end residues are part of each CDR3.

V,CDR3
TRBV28,CASSRTSGRFSYNEQFF
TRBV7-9,CASSLALEYGGTGLFF
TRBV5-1,CASSLNPGPGNEQFF
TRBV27,CASRLWDRGPGELFF
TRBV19,CASSIQGSSTDTQYF
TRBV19,CASSRTGGVKNIQYF
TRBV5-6,CASSMLGIGEGDNEQFF
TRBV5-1,CASSLRTAGDTGELFF
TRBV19,CASSIDRIEQPQHF
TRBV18,CASSATGSYNEQFF
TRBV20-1,CSASKGGPFSGNTIYF
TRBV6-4,CASSEDSYNEQFF
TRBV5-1,CASSWGSSDTQYF
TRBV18,CASSPRDTEAFF
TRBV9,CASSAGTDGNTIYF
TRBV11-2,CASSLEVGSEQYF
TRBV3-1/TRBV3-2,CASSPDRNVLTF
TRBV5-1,CASTVSGSTDTQYF
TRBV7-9,CASTMAGAGRYTF
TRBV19,CASSPRTGGWETQYF
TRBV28,CASSSLRQGATSRGSPSYEQYF
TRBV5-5,CASSLPARGLEQYF
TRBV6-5,CASRAGVNTEAFF